Given below is one T cell receptor beta chain in context. Its specificity is not known. Generated by immunoSEQ multiplex PCR, the TCRdb table keeps only in-frame clones and is missing some. The sample contains fewer than 85,000 clones, approximately 80% of which appear only once. The sample belongs to a study of T cell clones after liver transplantation. Study at large: Apart from three HCV-positive recipients, transplants were for non-autoimmune, non-viral reasons. Patients counted as tolerant after at least one year off all immunosuppression, enzymes not exceeding twice normal. Study-wide points: A significant post-transplant drop in circulating graft-donor-reactive CD4 TCRbeta sequences occurred in most of the 8 subjects. These preliminary findings come from unstandardized post-transplant sampling times.

This sample comprised CD4+ T cells from blood, obtained 12 months after liver transplant. This TCR was sampled from a human patient who received a liver transplant. Some of these T cells may belong to the graft donor.

The CDR3, as DNA: TGTGCCAGCACGGGCGCAGTGCCTCAAGAGACCCAGTACTTC. It translates to CASTGAVPQETQYF. The rearrangement joins TRBV28 to TRBJ2-5; unclear D gene. The CDR3 has 14 amino acids. CDR1 MDHEN and CDR2 SYDVKM come from the germline V gene. V dropped 7 bases and J dropped 2 bases, with 14 bases sitting between them.